The rows below give T cell receptor beta chains drawn from one sample of a study of blood T cells in healthy people across ages. TCRdb redid the calling of the 5' RACE reads with MiXCR, one entry per CDR3 protein. The table includes hundreds of thousands of distinct CDR3 sequences, 55% to 65% detected once. Material: blood. Receptors were obtained from a man aged 25 to 40 in good health. Each CDR3 is given without its conserved first and last residue.

j_call | v_call | cdr3_aa
TRBJ2-5 | TRBV11-1 | ASSLQAGIQETQY
TRBJ2-5 | TRBV4-2 | ASSQGTRKETQY
TRBJ2-6 | TRBV15 | AAGTASRGANVLT
TRBJ2-7 | TRBV12-3/TRBV12-4 | ASSGGRSYEQY
TRBJ2-4 | TRBV19 | ASSWDRETKNIQY
TRBJ2-4 | TRBV10-2 | ASSESERLLAKNIQY
TRBJ2-3 | TRBV20-1 | SARDSGGAGTDTQY
TRBJ2-3 | TRBV7-2 | ASSLEASRGYTQY
TRBJ2-3 | TRBV3-1 | ASSQGLAGDTQY
TRBJ2-5 | TRBV29-1 | SVGGRFQGYEETQY
TRBJ2-5 | TRBV5-5 | ASSLEAAVRTQY
TRBJ2-2 | TRBV4-2 | ASKGGGATGELF
TRBJ2-3 | TRBV20-1 | SARAGTSGTDTQY
TRBJ2-3 | TRBV7-2 | ASSLGLVPSTDTQY
TRBJ2-2 | TRBV12-3/TRBV12-4 | ASSLERGGTGELF
TRBJ2-4 | TRBV18 | ASSQKTGGGKQY
TRBJ2-1 | TRBV6-5 | ASSRQGIDEQF
TRBJ2-1 | TRBV7-9 | ASSLRTGTMSEQF